This T cell receptor beta chain was identified in a study of T cell repertoires in cytomegalovirus infection. Study as a whole: The authors relied on CMV epitopes, both recently identified HLA-C-restricted and well-studied HLA-B-restricted. CMV infection together with matching HLA type was indicated by public TCR beta signatures. Study findings and constraints: The ex vivo response showed dominance by HLA-C-restricted CMV-specific TCR beta clonotypes. Accumulated public TCR beta family frequency recognized individuals carrying CMV together with the relevant HLA.

Of note for this clonotype: The antigen is not known.

From the reads, TCRdb called clonotypes with MiXCR, one entry per CDR3 protein. Found here are some 920,000 distinct CDR3 sequences, about 33% of them singletons; the top ten hold roughly 12%. The CDR3 loop spans 15 amino acids. The germline V and J ends were trimmed by 0 bases and 3 bases, with 9 bases remaining between them. Germline V gene data show CDR1 as LGHNA and CDR2 as YSLEER. The clonotype was recovered from a human donor in good health (CMV status not recorded). Some clones in this sample may be carry-over from other donors' samples. The sequenced sample was cultured CD8+ T cells from PBMCs, obtained from culture after CMV antigen stimulation. The rearrangement joins TRBV4-3 to TRBJ1-3; D is undetermined. CDR3 sequence: CASSQDRGYGNTIYF. CDR3 nucleotides: TGCGCCAGCAGCCAAGATCGCGGTTATGGAAACACCATATATTTT.